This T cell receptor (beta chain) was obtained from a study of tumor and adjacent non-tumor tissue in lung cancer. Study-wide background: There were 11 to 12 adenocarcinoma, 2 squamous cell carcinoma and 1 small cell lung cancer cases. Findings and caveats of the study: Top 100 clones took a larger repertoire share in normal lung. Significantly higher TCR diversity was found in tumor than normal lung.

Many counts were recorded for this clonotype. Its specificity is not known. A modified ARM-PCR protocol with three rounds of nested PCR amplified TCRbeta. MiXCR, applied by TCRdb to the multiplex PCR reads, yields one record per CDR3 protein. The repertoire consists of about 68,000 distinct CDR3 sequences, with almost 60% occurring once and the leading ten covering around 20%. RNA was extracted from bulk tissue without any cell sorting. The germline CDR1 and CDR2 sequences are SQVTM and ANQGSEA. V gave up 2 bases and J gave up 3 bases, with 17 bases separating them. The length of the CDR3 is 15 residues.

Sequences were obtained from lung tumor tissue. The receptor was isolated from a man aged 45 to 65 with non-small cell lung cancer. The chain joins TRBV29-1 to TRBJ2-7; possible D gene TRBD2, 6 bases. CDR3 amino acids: CSVEYLTGGYYEQYF. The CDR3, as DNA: TGCAGCGTTGAATACCTGACTGGGGGGTACTACGAGCAGTACTTC.